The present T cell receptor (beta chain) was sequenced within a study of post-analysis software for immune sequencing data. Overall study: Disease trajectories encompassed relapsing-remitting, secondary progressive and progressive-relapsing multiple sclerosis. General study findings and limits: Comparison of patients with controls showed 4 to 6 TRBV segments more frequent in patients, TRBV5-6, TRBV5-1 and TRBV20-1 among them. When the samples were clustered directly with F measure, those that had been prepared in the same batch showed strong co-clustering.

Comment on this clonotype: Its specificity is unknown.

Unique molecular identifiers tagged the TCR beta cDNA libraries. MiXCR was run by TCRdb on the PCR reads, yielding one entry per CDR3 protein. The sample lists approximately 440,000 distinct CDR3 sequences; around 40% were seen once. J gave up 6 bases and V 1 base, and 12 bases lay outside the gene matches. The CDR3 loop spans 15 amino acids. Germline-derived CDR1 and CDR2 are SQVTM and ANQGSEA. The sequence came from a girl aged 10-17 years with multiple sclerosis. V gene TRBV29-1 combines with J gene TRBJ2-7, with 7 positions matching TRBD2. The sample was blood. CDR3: CSVEVSSGILREQYF. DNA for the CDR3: TGCAGCGTTGAAGTATCCAGCGGGATTCTTCGCGAGCAGTACTTC.